Shown below are 20 T cell receptor beta chains from a single sample sequenced in a study of T cells in women clearing cervical HPV infection. Sequencing used immunoSEQ multiplex PCR; TCRdb keeps in-frame clones, though not all of them. There are 21,000 or so clones in the sample, with roughly 3% held by the top ten. The sample comprised blood buffy coat. Every receptor here comes from a woman aged 18 to 75 with a cervical HPV16 infection that either progressed to CIN3+ or cleared (not recorded which).

Regarding this clone: One junction end disagrees with the germline gene, perhaps due to a read error. The missing CDR3 end, 3 residues past where the read stops, is filled in from the germline J gene. V gene TRBV5-1 combines with J gene TRBJ2-2, with 7 bases that match TRBD1. Looked up from germline, CDR1 is SGHRS and CDR2 is YFSETQ. This CDR3 has 21 amino acids. The sequenced part of the CDR3 DNA is TGCGCCAACAGCGAACGCCCCTTGACAGGGACCCTGGAGGCTAACACCGGGGAG. It codes for CANSERPLTGTLEANTGE. The full CDR3 reads CANSERPLTGTLEANTGELFF.

Note on this clone: The sequence runs out 3 residues before the end of the CDR3; the remainder is reconstructed from the germline J gene. The chain has TRBV7-8 and TRBJ2-1, with 7 bases aligning to TRBD2. Germline assignment: CDR1 SGHVS and CDR2 FQNEAQ. V lost 3 bases, J lost 2 bases, and 1 base stayed unmatched. The CDR3 covers 14 residues. The CDR3 spells CASSLLAAYNEQFF. CDR3 bases read: TGTGCCAGCAGCTTGCTAGCGGCCTACAATGAG. Complete variable domain (other parts from reference TRBV7-8 and TRBJ2-1): GAGVSQSPRYKVAKRGQDVALRCDPISGHVSLFWYQQALGQGPEFLTYFQNEAQLDKSGLPSDRFFAERPEGSVSTLKIQRTQQEDSAVYLCASSLLAAYNEQFFGPGTRLTVL.

Remarks on this clone: The read stops 3 residues short of the end of the CDR3; the missing end is completed from the germline J gene. The chain links TRBV29-1 to TRBJ1-4; D not certain. Trimming removed 0 bases at V and 3 bases at J, with 8 bases between. Germline CDR1 reads SQVTM; CDR2 reads ANQGSEA. This CDR3 has 14 amino acids. The CDR3 is CSVEDQVANEKLFF. The covered CDR3 bases are TGCAGCGTTGAAGATCAGGTGGCTAATGAAAAA.

CDR3: CASSLGIRTSGSRGRETQYF. The sequenced CDR3 bases are TGCGCCAGCAGCTTAGGGATTCGGACTAGCGGGAGTCGAGGGCGAGAGACC. This chain links TRBV5-1 with TRBJ2-5, with 13 bases aligning to TRBD2. The read ends 3 residues before the CDR3 terminus; that terminus is restored from the germline J gene. The CDR3 extends over 20 amino acids. Germline CDR1 and CDR2: SGHRS and YFSETQ. J lost 4 bases, V lost 2 bases, and 17 bases had no gene match.

As concerns this clone: From the germline J gene comes the end of the CDR3, since the read stops 3 residues before it. The gene calls are TRBV29-1 and TRBJ2-7; D may be TRBD1 (5 bases). The germline gives CDR1 SQVTM, CDR2 ANQGSEA. The ends were cut back, 4 bases at V and 3 bases at J, with 13 bases in the middle. CDR3 length: 13 residues. The CDR3 DNA, read in part, is TGCAGCGTTGTATCAGGGCTTAACTACGAG. Protein product: CSVVSGLNYE. The CDR3 in its entirety is CSVVSGLNYEQYF.

For this clone: The CDR3 goes on 3 residues after the read ends, and that part is filled in from the germline J gene. The gene calls are TRBV18 and TRBJ2-7, with TRBD1 matching 9 bases. CDR1 is KGHSH, CDR2 LQKENI, per germline. The CDR3 contains 13 residues. The junction had 5 bases not matched to a gene; V was cut back by 6 bases and J by 5 bases. CDR3 loop: CASSWDRANEQYF. The CDR3 DNA, read in part, is TGTGCCAGCTCGTGGGACAGGGCCAACGAG.

Concerning this clone itself: The CDR3 goes on 3 residues after the read ends, and that part is filled in from the germline J gene. The genes are TRBV7-2 and TRBJ1-2; D perhaps matches TRBD1 (5 bases). The germline V gene has CDR1 SGHTA and CDR2 FQGNSA. The CDR3 spans 15 residues. CDR3 bases read: TGTGCCAGCAGCAGACCGGGACTAGAAATAGGCGAC. This translates into CASSRPGLEIGD. In full, the CDR3 is CASSRPGLEIGDYTF. The whole variable domain, remainder taken from reference TRBV7-2 and TRBJ1-2, is GAGVSQSPSNKVTEKGKDVELRCDPISGHTALYWYRQSLGQGLEFLIYFQGNSAPDKSGLPSDRFSAERTGGSVSTLTIQRTQQEDSAVYLCASSRPGLEIGDYTFGSGTRLTVV.

About this clone: With the read ending 3 residues before the CDR3 end, the germline J gene is used to fill in that end. The chain uses TRBV11-3 and TRBJ1-3; no clear D gene. The germline V and J ends were trimmed by 1 base and 2 bases, with 6 bases remaining between them. Germline V CDR1 and CDR2: SGHNT, YENEEA. The CDR3 consists of 14 residues. CDR3 bases read: TGTGCCAGCAGCTTAGGAAGCCCTGGAAACACC. This translates into CASSLGSPGNT. The whole CDR3 region reads CASSLGSPGNTIYF.

On this clone: The read halts 3 residues ahead of the CDR3 end, with the missing end drawn from the germline J gene. The V call is TRBV19, the J call TRBJ1-2; 7 bases fit TRBD1. This CDR3 spans 14 amino acids. The ends lost 3 bases at V and 2 bases at J; junction bases unmatched: 3. The germline CDR1 and CDR2 sequences are LNHDA and SQIVND (reference sequence). Partial CDR3 DNA: TGTGCCAGTAGTATTGCGGGACAGAACTATGGC. Translation gives CASSIAGQNYG. From start to end, the CDR3 is CASSIAGQNYGYTF.

Details on this clone: The sequence runs out 3 residues before the end of the CDR3; the remainder is reconstructed from the germline J gene. The rearrangement links TRBV5-1 to TRBJ2-3; 8 nucleotides match TRBD1. The V gene's germline CDR1 is SGHRS and CDR2 YFSETQ. The CDR3 is 15 amino acids. The V segment lost 4 bases and the J segment 4 bases; nucleotides outside the gene matches: 8. Incomplete CDR3 DNA: TGCGCCAGCAGCAAAGGACAGGGTCTAGCAGATACG. This encodes CASSKGQGLADT. From start to end, the CDR3 is CASSKGQGLADTQYF.

Details on this clone: The read ends 3 residues shy of where the CDR3 ends; the end is completed using the germline J gene. The chain carries TRBV19 and TRBJ2-2; TRBD1 might be the D (6 bases). V lost 3 bases, J lost 8 bases, and 13 bases lay in between. Germline values: CDR1 LNHDA, CDR2 SQIVND (reference sequence). The CDR3 has 14 residues. The CDR3 sequence: CASSMFTGSGELFF. Partial CDR3 DNA: TGTGCCAGTAGTATGTTCACAGGGTCGGGGGAG. Full variable domain (missing parts from reference TRBV19 and TRBJ2-2): DGGITQSPKYLFRKEGQNVTLSCEQNLNHDAMYWYRQDPGQGLRLIYYSQIVNDFQKGDIAEGYSVSREKKESFPLTVTSAQKNPTAFYLCASSMFTGSGELFFGEGSRLTVL.

Points on this clone: The read halts 3 residues ahead of the CDR3 end, with the missing end drawn from the germline J gene. This rearrangement joins TRBV10-3 to TRBJ1-5; D gene uncertain. The V end lost 2 bases, the J end lost 6 bases, and 11 bases lay between the germline ends. This CDR3 spans 14 amino acids. Germline CDR1 and CDR2: ENHRY and SYGVKD. Partial CDR3 DNA: TGTGCCATCAGTGAGACGCGGGAGACTCAGCCC. Translation gives CAISETRETQP. The complete CDR3 reads CAISETRETQPQHF.

Worth noting for this clone: The observed sequence ends 3 residues before the CDR3 terminus, with the missing tail filled in from the germline J gene. The chain links TRBV29-1 to TRBJ2-5; 10 nucleotides agree with TRBD1. This CDR3 has 13 amino acids. V lost 7 bases to trimming and J lost 0 bases; unmatched junction nucleotides: 2. Germline lookup yields CDR1 SQVTM and CDR2 ANQGSEA. The covered CDR3 bases are TGCAGCGCTGGACAGGGGGACCAAGAGACC. Translating gives CSAGQGDQET. The CDR3 in its entirety is CSAGQGDQETQYF.

Points on this clone: Read sequence stops 3 residues before the CDR3 end, and the germline J gene provides the missing end. The chain is built from TRBV15 and TRBJ2-3; TRBD1 might be the D (5 bases). The length of the CDR3 is 14 residues. The germline V gene encodes CDR1 LNHNV and CDR2 YYDKDF (reference sequence). Deletions cut 0 bases from V and 6 bases from J, with 10 bases between. The part of the CDR3 DNA that was read is TGTGCCACCAGCAGAGACCAGGGTGGGGATACG. Translated, it gives CATSRDQGGDT. The complete CDR3 sequence is CATSRDQGGDTQYF. Full variable domain (remainder filled in from reference TRBV15 and TRBJ2-3): DAMVIQNPRYQVTQFGKPVTLSCSQTLNHNVMYWYQQKSSQAPKLLFHYYDKDFNNEADTPDNFQSRRPNTSFCFLDIRSPGLGDTAMYLCATSRDQGGDTQYFGPGTRLTVL.

As for this clone: The read gets to within 3 residues of the CDR3 end, and the germline J gene fills in the rest. The J gene is TRBJ2-4, the V gene TRBV7-6; 7 positions match TRBD1. This CDR3 comprises 14 residues. Germline-derived CDR1 and CDR2 are SGHVS and FNYEAQ. CDR3: CASSLGTETYGQYF. The DNA read from the CDR3 is TGTGCCAGCAGCTTGGGGACAGAGACATATGGT.

Points on this clone: One end of the junction does not line up with germline, which may come from a read error. The CDR3 goes on 3 residues after the read ends, and that part is filled in from the germline J gene. Additional DNA sequences in this sample encode the identical CDR3. This chain joins TRBV6-2 or TRBV6-3 and TRBJ1-6, with 7 nucleotides matching TRBD1. Germline CDR1 reads MNHEY; CDR2 reads SVGEGT. The CDR3 totals 16 residues. The CDR3 protein is CASSYDRAWANSPLHF. The CDR3 DNA, read in part, is TGTGCCAGCAGCTACGACAGGGCCTGGGCGAATTCGCCC.

As for this clone: The read gets to within 3 residues of the CDR3 end, and the germline J gene fills in the rest. The chain employs TRBV7-2 and TRBJ2-3; D is perhaps TRBD2 (6 bases). The V gene lost 3 bases and the J gene lost 2 bases, with 12 bases spanning the gap. Germline CDR1 reads SGHTA; CDR2 reads FQGNSA. The CDR3 has 15 amino acids. The CDR3 bases that were read are TGTGCCAGCAGCTTTGTAGCGGACCACACAGATACG. Protein sequence: CASSFVADHTDT. The entire CDR3 is CASSFVADHTDTQYF.

Turning to this clone: The CDR3 end falls 3 residues outside the read, so it is completed with the germline J gene. The chain employs TRBV6-2 or TRBV6-3 and TRBJ2-1, with 9 bases lining up with TRBD2. Per germline, CDR1 MNHEY and CDR2 SVGEGT. The CDR3 spans 14 residues. V dropped 7 bases and J dropped 9; count of bases not matched to a gene: 10. The chain's CDR3 is CASISSGSSSEQFF. The CDR3 bases that were read are TGTGCCAGCATTAGTAGCGGGAGTTCTAGTGAG.

Comments on this clone: The read ends 3 residues early relative to the CDR3; the germline J gene fills the gap. This sequence joins TRBV2 and TRBJ2-3; D possibly corresponds to TRBD2 (6 bases). The CDR3 is made up of 15 amino acids. With 7 bases removed from V and 0 bases from J, the gap between germline ends came to 14 bases. The germline V gene has CDR1 SNHLY and CDR2 FYNNEI. Incomplete CDR3 DNA: TGTGCCAGCATGGGTCGCGGGGAAAGCACAGATACG. Protein sequence: CASMGRGESTDT. The whole CDR3 protein reads CASMGRGESTDTQYF.

Notes on this clone: The missing CDR3 end, 3 residues past where the read stops, is filled in from the germline J gene. The gene calls are TRBV13 and TRBJ1-2; possibly TRBD1 for D (6 bases). V shed 2 bases and J shed 0 bases, with 16 bases lying between them. Per the germline V gene, CDR1 is PRHDT and CDR2 is FYEKMQ (reference sequence). The length of the CDR3 is 17 residues. The CDR3 DNA, read in part, is TGTGCCAGCAGCTTAAGGTACAGGGCCGGCGCTAACTATGGC. Protein sequence: CASSLRYRAGANYG. The full CDR3 sequence reads CASSLRYRAGANYGYTF.